This record looks at one TCR beta chain sequence and its context. The protocol was immunoSEQ multiplex PCR, while the TCRdb copy is restricted to in-frame clones and leaves out a portion. The table has tens of thousands of clones, 90% to 95% seen once; the top ten hold 0.3% to 0.45%. These data come from a study of technical replicates of blood from a handful of donors. Germline V gene data show CDR1 as SGHNT and CDR2 as YYREEE (reference sequence). V lost 4 bases and J lost 1, with 14 bases in between. The CDR3 runs 15 residues. The sample was T cells isolated from PBMCs. The chain couples TRBV5-4 to TRBJ2-5; TRBD2 might be the D (6 bases). This TCR was sampled from a human donor in good health. CDR3 loop: CASSGGRETQETQYF. CDR3 sequence (DNA): TGTGCCAGCAGCGGGGGTCGGGAGACCCAAGAGACCCAGTACTTC.